This T cell receptor (beta chain) was recorded in a study of vaccination and CD4 T cells after COVID-19. Germline V gives CDR1 SNHLY, CDR2 FYNNEI. CDR3 length equals 12 residues. The junction had 6 bases not matched to a gene; V was cut back by 6 bases and J by 8 bases. The Oncomine TCR Beta short-read assay was applied to DNA of cultured CD4+ T cells. TCRdb recomputed calls from the PCR reads with MiXCR, one row per CDR3 protein. The profile covers some 8,900 distinct CDR3 sequences, with under 50% appearing a single time and approximately 11% taken by the ten largest. Only a few counts were recorded for this clonotype. Its antigen is undetermined. Treatment: roughly 10-day PBMC culture with coronavirus spike peptide pools or control peptides (ViraFEST assay). Gathering of the CD4+ T cells, from the unexposed donor, took place before the COVID-19 pandemic (2011-2018).

The specimen was CD4+ T cells from blood, cultured in vitro. The rearrangement uses TRBV2 and TRBJ1-2; 7 bases fit TRBD1. This sequence originates from a human donor in good health. The CDR3 spells CASSPRQGGYTF. For the CDR3, the DNA is TGTGCCAGCAGCCCCCGACAGGGAGGCTACACCTTC. Variable domain in full (rest from reference TRBV2 and TRBJ1-2): EPEVTQTPSHQVTQMGQEVILRCVPISNHLYFYWYRQILGQKVEFLVSFYNNEISEKSEIFDDQFSVERPDGSNFTLKIRSTKLEDSAMYFCASSPRQGGYTFGSGTRLTVV.